Below, 5 T cell receptor beta chains from the same sample are listed, as sequenced in a study of blood T cell repertoires in COVID-19. Method: immunoSEQ multiplex PCR; TCRdb's copy keeps in-frame clones and lacks some. The table lists some 350,000 clones, more than 70% of them singletons. Sequencing used peripheral blood. The receptors were sampled from a woman between 65 and 79 years old with COVID-19, enrolled during active disease.

The V call is TRBV6-5, the J call TRBJ2-2; 12 bases fit TRBD2. Losses at the gene ends were 7 bases for V and 4 bases for J; bases not matched to a gene: 4. CDR3 length: 15 amino acids. The germline V gene encodes CDR1 MNHEY and CDR2 SVGAGI. The CDR3 DNA reads as TGTGCCAGCAAGCCGGGACTAGCGGGCACCGGGGAGCTGTTTTTT. Protein: CASKPGLAGTGELFF.

The chain uses TRBV4-1 and TRBJ2-7; TRBD2 aligns across 11 bases. Germline CDR1 MGHRA, CDR2 YSYEKL. The CDR3 covers 19 residues. J lost 0 bases, V lost 4 bases, and 14 bases had no gene match. The CDR3 nucleotides read TGCGCCAGCAGCCCCAGCAACATCCTAGCGGGGGGATACTCCTACGAGCAGTACTTC. Amino acid sequence: CASSPSNILAGGYSYEQYF.

This chain links TRBV5-1 with TRBJ1-2, with TRBD1 identical over 7 bases. CDR3 length: 15 amino acids. Germline-derived CDR1 and CDR2 are SGHRS and YFSETQ. J lost 6 bases, V lost 1 base, and 9 bases had no gene match. The CDR3 is CASSLLPGTEHGYTF. CDR3 DNA: TGCGCCAGCAGCTTGCTACCTGGGACAGAACATGGCTACACCTTC.

This clone was found once. The V and J genes are TRBV10-3 and TRBJ1-6, with D tentatively TRBD1 (5 bases). The germline V gene encodes CDR1 ENHRY and CDR2 SYGVKD. The CDR3 has 17 residues. V shed 6 bases and J shed 3 bases, with 18 bases lying between them. CDR3 in amino acids: CAISREGTVNYNSPLHF. In DNA, the CDR3 is TGTGCCATCAGCCGAGAGGGGACTGTTAACTATAATTCACCCCTCCACTTT.

The rearrangement links TRBV30 to TRBJ1-5, with D hard to call. CDR1 is GTSNPN and CDR2 is SVGIG in the germline V gene (reference sequence). V shed 0 bases and J shed 7 bases, with 10 bases lying between them. The CDR3 totals 13 residues. The CDR3 region has the DNA TGTGCCTGGAGTGTGACCTCGGGACAGCCCCAGCATTTT. It encodes CAWSVTSGQPQHF.